This T cell receptor beta chain was retrieved from a study of cytomegalovirus exposure and HLA in healthy donors (dated by TCRdb to 2015 to 2018). In the study overall: According to an earlier analysis of 450 to 650 of the donors, 150 million to 200 million T cells yielded some 110 million unique TCR beta sequences and about 300 Gb of sequence data. About 280 gigabases of sequencing data and around 80 million unique TCR sequences made up an early release that covered about 640 HLA-typed donors. The genetic ancestry cluster associated with self-reported Caucasian donors included around four fifths of the approximately 400 genotyped donors. The study aimed to test whether cataloging public T cell receptors could reveal signatures of past pathogen exposure. The T cell repertoires of about 700 subjects were profiled by immunosequencing and related to cytomegalovirus serostatus. Along with the approximately 700-subject first cohort, a separate validation cohort of 120 different subjects was used. High-throughput TCR immunosequencing, statistical association of individual TCRs with disease status, and machine learning were combined to predict cytomegalovirus infection status. A later analysis re-analyzed previously published TCR beta repertoires from 660 or so donors and added high-resolution HLA genotyping to study TCR occurrence patterns. In the later analysis, no new phenotypic data were used to find candidate immune exposures; instead, reliance was placed on TCR beta sequences and their occurrence across donors. In an earlier analysis of roughly 540 of the donors, high-throughput TCR beta sequencing was used to judge whether each TCR beta V gene segment behaved as functional or pseudogenic. Donor age, sex, ethnicity and CMV serostatus were compiled together with the repertoire data. A later genetic analysis used genome-wide SNP genotypes for about 55% of the 666 donors, treating that subset as a discovery cohort. Every discovery cohort repertoire had been produced on one sequencing platform. HLA typing included class I and class II loci at four-digit resolution. The number of donors typed differed by locus, with roughly 620-630 for A, B, C, DRB1 and DQB1, roughly 520 for DQA1, 600 to 610 for DPA1, and about 450 for DPB1. Four to six DR-DQ haplotypes were handled as single units for association and clustering, since linkage in the cohort was strong. Among some 400 genotyped donors of the cohort, an average of around 220,000 unique TCR beta nucleotide sequences was sequenced per donor, of which 15% to 20% were non-productive. The paper's findings and limits, for the study overall: The 87-base-pair reads could not distinguish some IMGT-functional V segments, including TRBV6-2 and TRBV6-3, so those segments were excluded. The cohort was sequenced for TCR beta chains only, and without alpha or paired-chain data the features that could be detected were limited. According to a later analysis, TCR association rates differed among HLA loci, with DRB1 alleles showing the most associated TCRs and HLA-C alleles showing the fewest. HLA typing was unavailable for some donors at each locus, so association tests used only the typed subset. In a later analysis, most CMV-associated TCR beta chains were found to appear HLA-restricted, with HLA associations seemingly driven largely by CMV exposure. An association between a missense DCLRE1C variant and V-gene and J-gene trimming of TCR beta chains was found in a later genetic analysis and replicated in an independent cohort. Linkage disequilibrium might explain the correlated functional status among segregating V segments, but an unknown experimental factor could not be ruled out. A later analysis reported that several top co-occurrence clusters appeared linked to parvovirus B19, influenza, CMV and Epstein-Barr virus. The study listed 170 or so TCR beta chains as associated with cytomegalovirus. When HLA alleles, especially DR and DQ, strongly co-occurred, attributing TCR associations to individual alleles was difficult. Across donors, most TCR sequences were observed very rarely, whereas some public TCRs were present in many individuals. A group of highly shared sequence variants was considered likely to be a technical artifact of the sequencing pipeline. A later genetic analysis reported fewer N-insertions in productive TCRs among donors in an Asian-associated ancestry cluster than the roughly 620-donor mean. The earlier analysis of almost 600 of the donors excluded 15 to 20 rarely observed V segments, including chromosome 9 orphons, because counts were too low. In a later analysis, HLA-associated TCR beta chains showed more clonal expansion and lower generation probabilities than non-associated chains that were equally common. The authors suggested that the approach could potentially be extended to other disease states and immunological phenotypes. A few of the identified cytomegalovirus-associated TCR beta chains were confirmed in vitro to be specific for cytomegalovirus antigens. A further reported finding was that TCR beta sequences accurately predicted the HLA-A and HLA-B alleles for most subjects in the first cohort. The classifier was reported to diagnose cytomegalovirus status with high specificity and sensitivity in both the original and validation cohorts. Specific HLA alleles were associated with 16,951 TCR beta sequences at a false discovery rate of 0.05 in a later analysis. Immune exposure information for the cohort was limited to CMV serostatus. The presence/absence analyses assumed that sequencing depth was roughly uniform across donors, and that assumption may not be true. In an earlier analysis of over 550 of the donors, most TCR beta V segments were observed in productive rearrangements about 90% or about 30% of the time, broadly matching IMGT annotations.

The germline V gene (reference sequence) specifies SGHKS as CDR1 and YYEKEE as CDR2. The CDR3 measures 12 amino acids from cysteine to phenylalanine. This entry keeps only the CDR3 DNA: 36 bases, framed from base 1. V is reduced by 1 base and J by 7 bases, leaving a spacing of 8 bases between them. In total, about 650 healthy bone marrow donors made up the cohort. Cohort members were all nominally healthy when sampled, although unrecorded immune exposures were likely present. The donor tested CMV seronegative and was one of the 352 seronegative cohort members. Each donor provided a peripheral blood sample, and peripheral blood mononuclear cells were used for TCR beta sequencing. The Qiagen DNeasy Blood Extraction Kit was used to extract genomic DNA from the blood cell samples. With regard to this clone: No cognate antigen has been identified for it. The record has no base qualities; no much larger clone is one base away.

Libraries came from the immunoSEQ multiplex PCR assay. A mixture of 60 forward primers for TCR Vbeta segments and 13 reverse primers for TCR Jbeta segments was used in the multiplex PCR. The CDR3 region of rearranged TCR beta genes was amplified from genomic DNA with a multiplex PCR assay. The Illumina HiSeq System was used to sequence the amplified TCR beta libraries as 87-base-pair reads. The study's processing was this. Across the roughly 600 repertoires, a later analysis counted 75 million to 90 million unique TCR beta chains, 9.5 million to 13 million of which were shared by at least two donors. To remove PCR and sequencing errors, raw reads were error-corrected and collapsed into unique sequences using a nearest-neighbor algorithm that merged closely related sequences. Alignment of CDR3 sequences to IMGT reference sequences was used to assign V, D and J gene segments. For a sequence to be retained, a match of at least six nucleotides to both a V gene segment and a J gene segment was required. Rearrangements were called productive when the CDR3 lacked stop codons and stayed in frame with V and J; all others were non-productive. Following IMGT convention, CDR3 was defined as the stretch from the second conserved V-encoded cysteine to the conserved J-encoded phenylalanine. The earlier analysis of about 560 of the donors excluded any sequence lacking an unambiguous match to a single V gene segment. An earlier analysis of some 610 of the donors called V segments functional above 56.7% productive rearrangements and segregating when the between-donor standard deviation exceeded 5%. To diagnose cytomegalovirus status from the catalog of TCR beta chain sequences, a statistical classification framework was built. V and J gene assignment, in a later analysis, came from comparing TCR nucleotide sequences with IMGT/GENE-DB human TR gene sequences. Using the TCRdist pipeline, a later analysis assigned CDR3 sequences along with most-parsimonious VDJ recombination scenarios. A later analysis defined each TCR beta chain by its CDR3 amino acid sequence plus V-gene family, and excluded reads lacking a unique V-gene family. A later analysis removed 592 highly shared, low-generation-probability nucleotide sequences to deal with suspected cross-contamination and a sequencing artifact. In a later analysis, a clonal expansion index for each public chain was calculated from normalized within-repertoire ranks of inferred template counts. A later analysis computed generation probabilities with a VDJ recombination model fitted to out-of-frame rearrangements, and checked the results against IGoR. A later analysis scored TCR-TCR, TCR-HLA and TCR-CMV co-occurrence with hypergeometric tests, applying a repertoire-size bias correction to TCR pairs. In a later analysis, false discovery rates were estimated by permuting HLA or CMV assignments 20 times. In a later analysis, co-occurring TCRs were grouped using DBSCAN, with TCRdist sequence similarity added in when clustering inside HLA-allele-positive subsets. For co-occurrence clustering, repertoires with fewer than 30,000 or more than 120,000 public chains were excluded, along with a handful of repertoires with anomalous nucleotide sharing. TCRdb carries this immuneACCESS record with in-frame sequences only. Its versions omit some clonotypes, under half of them owing to an unresolved V gene in the studies checked, with the rest unexplained. The D gene and trimming were derived from the DNA, and the V and J assignments and clone size from that table. Across this sample there are tens of thousands of clones, with just under 80% seen only once. The ten largest make up 3.3% of the sample.

The V and J segments used are TRBV5-5 and TRBJ1-1; too little of a D gene remains to name it. The sample consisted of PBMCs. The TCR comes from a woman aged 40 to 50 in good health and CMV-seronegative. The CDR3 amino acid sequence is: CASSLSRNEAFF. Read as DNA, the sequence is TGTGCCAGCAGCTTGTCGCGAAATGAAGCTTTCTTT.